Each of the 7 T cell receptor beta chains below was sequenced from the same sample in a study of early T cells in non-severe SARS-CoV-2 infection. TCRdb analysed the 5' RACE reads with MiXCR anew, one entry per CDR3 protein. The data hold fewer than 120,000 distinct CDR3 sequences, with around 12% observed a single time. Specimen: whole blood, collected at baseline. All receptors come from an adult who was a healthcare worker with PCR-confirmed SARS-CoV-2 infection or an uninfected control (not recorded which).

This clonotype was recorded a few times. The rearrangement joins TRBV21-1 to TRBJ1-3; TRBD1, the D gene given by the table, was not confirmed from the DNA. TRBV21-1 is a documented pseudogene. The CDR3 contains 18 residues. The CDR3 is CASSKAGTGGTSENTIYF. For the CDR3, the DNA is TGTGCCAGCAGCAAAGCTGGGACAGGGGGAACCTCTGAAAACACCATATATTTT.

The chain recombines TRBV7-2 with TRBJ2-5; 7 bases are a match to TRBD2. Germline-derived CDR1 and CDR2 are SGHTA and FQGNSA. V was clipped by 5 bases and J by 5 bases; unmatched bases: 14. This CDR3 region has 16 residues. The CDR3 spells CASSHIVGGGDETQYF. In DNA, the CDR3 is TGTGCCAGCAGCCACATTGTAGGCGGGGGTGATGAGACCCAGTACTTC. The variable domain in full, with the rest retrieved from reference TRBV7-2 and TRBJ2-5, is GAGVSQSPSNKVTEKGKDVELRCDPISGHTALYWYRQSLGQGLEFLIYFQGNSAPDKSGLPSDRFSAERTGGSVSTLTIQRTQQEDSAVYLCASSHIVGGGDETQYFGPGTRLLVL.

This rearrangement joins TRBV3-1 to TRBJ2-3; 10 bases match TRBD2. CDR3 length: 16 residues. V trimming: 6 bases; J trimming: 0 bases; junction bases outside the gene matches: 6. Germline V gives CDR1 LGHDT, CDR2 YNNKEL (reference sequence). The CDR3 region has the DNA TGTGCCAGCAGTGCTCAACTAGCGGGGAGCACAGATACGCAGTATTTT. This sequence encodes CASSAQLAGSTDTQYF.

This clonotype was seen at least ten times. The V and J genes are TRBV12-3 or TRBV12-4 and TRBJ1-6; TRBD1 aligns across 7 bases. The junction had 9 bases not matched to a gene; V was cut back by 6 bases and J by 1 base. CDR3 length: 17 amino acids. CDR3 nucleotide sequence: TGTGCCAGCAGAGATGGGACAGTAGGATCCTATAATTCACCCCTCCACTTT. Amino acid sequence: CASRDGTVGSYNSPLHF.

Here the CDR3 reads CSAPGSISLETQYF. DNA of the CDR3: TGCAGTGCTCCCGGATCGATCTCTTTGGAGACCCAGTACTTC. The chain carries TRBV20-1 and TRBJ2-5; D gene unclear. The V gene's germline CDR1 is DFQATT and CDR2 SNEGSKA (reference sequence). This CDR3 has 14 amino acids. Between the trimmed V and J ends, which lost 5 bases and 5 bases, there was a span of 18 bases.

The rearrangement joins TRBV5-1 to TRBJ2-7; D not certain. Germline V lookup: CDR1 SGHRS, CDR2 YFSETQ. The CDR3 covers 14 residues. V gave up 0 bases and J gave up 0 bases, with 7 bases separating them. CDR3 nucleotides: TGCGCCAGCAGCTTGGGCCTAAGCTCCTACGAGCAGTACTTC. Protein product: CASSLGLSSYEQYF.

This chain joins TRBV6-6 and TRBJ1-4; D remains ambiguous. Germline V gives CDR1 MNHNY, CDR2 SVGAGI (reference sequence). V lost 4 bases to trimming and J lost 3 bases, with 15 bases between them. The CDR3 spans 16 residues. This CDR3 reads CASSSRTGSSNEKLFF. The DNA for the CDR3 is TGTGCCAGCAGTTCTCGCACCGGGTCCTCTAATGAAAAACTGTTTTTT.